These 13 T cell receptor beta chains share one sample of origin, sequenced in a study of cytomegalovirus exposure and HLA in healthy donors. The study ran its PCR with 60 Vbeta and 13 Jbeta primers. Measured with immunoSEQ multiplex PCR; TCRdb has only the in-frame clones, and not every one. The sample lists about 95,000 clones, about three quarters occurring once. The sequencing input was PBMCs. The receptors here all came from a woman aged 45-59 years in good health and CMV-seropositive.

The chain combines TRBV11-2 with TRBJ2-2; D gene unclear. Germline values: CDR1 SGHAT, CDR2 FQNNGV. CDR3 size: 14 residues. Trimming cost V 0 bases and J 4 bases, with 6 bases left between them. CDR3 nucleotide sequence: TGTGCCAGCAGCTTAGATCCAGTCACCGGGGAGCTGTTTTTT. This translates into CASSLDPVTGELFF.

This sequence joins TRBV4-2 and TRBJ2-7, with D unclear. The CDR3 runs to 14 residues. CDR1 and CDR2 (germline): LGHNA, YNFKEQ. Deletions cut 0 bases from V and 3 bases from J, with 9 bases between. The CDR3 loop is CASSQDPRVYEQYF. For the CDR3, the DNA is TGTGCCAGCAGCCAAGACCCCCGAGTCTACGAGCAGTACTTC.

The chain joins TRBV4-2 to TRBJ2-2; D is perhaps TRBD2 (5 bases). Germline CDR1 LGHNA, CDR2 YNFKEQ. The CDR3 is 15 residues long. The V and J ends lost 1 base and 7 bases respectively, with 13 bases between them. The CDR3 DNA reads TGTGCCAGCAGCCAAGCTACACCCGGGGTCGGGGAGCTGTTTTTT. This codes for CASSQATPGVGELFF.

CDR3 sequence: CASSPLNGHSTDTQYF. The CDR3 nucleotides are TGTGCCAGCAGCCCTCTAAATGGACACAGCACAGATACGCAGTATTTT. The J gene is TRBJ2-3, the V gene TRBV9; the D gene is possibly TRBD1 (5 bases). The CDR3 is 16 residues long. Between the trimmed V and J ends, which lost 4 bases and 0 bases, there was a span of 15 bases. Germline V lookup: CDR1 SGDLS, CDR2 YYNGEE. The full variable domain, rest sourced from reference TRBV9 and TRBJ2-3, is DSGVTQTPKHLITATGQRVTLRCSPRSGDLSVYWYQQSLDQGLQFLIQYYNGEERAKGNILERFSAQQFPDLHSELNLSSLELGDSALYFCASSPLNGHSTDTQYFGPGTRLTVL.

The genes are TRBV5-1 and TRBJ2-1; TRBD1 agrees at 8 bases. CDR3 size: 18 residues. Germline CDR1 is SGHRS and CDR2 is YFSETQ. J gave up 9 bases and V 0 bases, and 17 bases lay outside the gene matches. In DNA, the CDR3 is TGCGCCAGCAGCTTGGATCGGCGTGGAACGACAGGGGCGGCTGAGCAGTTCTTC. Encoded protein: CASSLDRRGTTGAAEQFF. Full variable domain (rest looked up from reference TRBV5-1 and TRBJ2-1): KAGVTQTPRYLIKTRGQQVTLSCSPISGHRSVSWYQQTPGQGLQFLFEYFSETQRNKGNFPGRFSGRQFSNSRSEMNVSTLELGDSALYLCASSLDRRGTTGAAEQFFGPGTRLTVL.

The CDR3 protein is CASSLSLAGAADTQYF. In nucleotides, the CDR3 is TGTGCCAGCAGTTTAAGCCTAGCGGGAGCTGCAGATACGCAGTATTTT. The rearrangement joins TRBV28 to TRBJ2-3; 10 bases align to TRBD2. The length of the CDR3 is 16 residues. V lost 2 bases and J lost 4; bases outside the gene matches: 6. Germline CDR1 is MDHEN and CDR2 is SYDVKM.

The V and J genes are TRBV5-4 and TRBJ2-6; D is unclear. Trimming stripped 0 bases from V and 1 base from J, with 5 bases between. The CDR3 covers 15 residues. Germline CDR1 reads SGHNT; CDR2 reads YYREEE (reference sequence). CDR3 loop: CASSLAPSGANVLTF. As DNA, the CDR3 is TGTGCCAGCAGCTTGGCTCCGTCTGGGGCCAACGTCCTGACTTTC.

The CDR3 spells CASSADRVYGYTF. CDR3 nucleotides: TGTGCCAGCAGCGCCGACAGGGTGTATGGCTACACCTTC. This chain joins TRBV25-1 and TRBJ1-2, with TRBD1 identical over 7 bases. Trimming cost V 6 bases and J 5 bases; bases outside gene matches: 6. CDR3 length equals 13 residues. The germline CDR1 and CDR2 sequences are MGHDK and SYGVNS.

The sample holds one count of this clone. J is TRBJ2-3 and V is TRBV10-1; a weak D match, TRBD2 (6 bases). The germline gives CDR1 WNHNN, CDR2 SYGVQD (reference sequence). V dropped 0 bases and J dropped 0 bases, with 7 bases sitting between them. The CDR3 length is 15 residues. This CDR3 reads CASSESAGSTDTQYF. In nucleotides, the CDR3 is TGCGCCAGCAGTGAGTCGGCGGGGAGCACAGATACGCAGTATTTT.

The V gene is TRBV2, the J gene TRBJ2-3; D is perhaps TRBD2 (6 bases). There are 14 residues in the CDR3. V was trimmed by 6 bases and J by 6 bases, leaving 16 bases between them. Germline assignment: CDR1 SNHLY and CDR2 FYNNEI. CDR3 nucleotides: TGTGCCAGCAGGCAAGGGGCAGGGAGGGATACGCAGTATTTT. Protein: CASRQGAGRDTQYF.

The chain couples TRBV7-9 to TRBJ2-7; perhaps TRBD2 as D (5 bases). The CDR3 has 13 residues. Germline assignment: CDR1 SEHNR and CDR2 FQNEAQ (reference sequence). V gave up 3 bases and J gave up 2 bases, with 8 bases separating them. Here the CDR3 DNA reads TGTGCCAGCAGCTTTCTAGCCCCCTACGAGCAGTACTTC. It is translated as CASSFLAPYEQYF.

The gene calls are TRBV5-1 and TRBJ2-3; 8 nucleotides agree with TRBD1. This CDR3 contains 15 residues. The germline gives CDR1 SGHRS, CDR2 YFSETQ. The trim removed 4 bases at V and 2 bases at J, leaving 6 bases unmatched. CDR3 in amino acids: CASSPRTGITDTQYF. In DNA form, the CDR3 reads TGCGCCAGCAGCCCTCGGACAGGGATCACAGATACGCAGTATTTT.

On this clone: Within the sample, other DNA sequences also encode this same CDR3. This rearrangement joins TRBV18 to TRBJ2-1, with 9 bases lining up with TRBD1. The trim removed 1 base at V and 3 bases at J, leaving 4 bases unmatched. Germline V lookup: CDR1 KGHSH, CDR2 LQKENI. The CDR3 has 16 residues. The CDR3 DNA sequence: TGTGCCAGCTCACCACTACGACAGGGGGACTACAATGAGCAGTTCTTC. Protein: CASSPLRQGDYNEQFF.